This T cell receptor (beta chain) was identified in a study of cytomegalovirus exposure and HLA in healthy donors. The study's findings and limits: Later analysis identified several of the most significant clusters that appeared linked to common viral pathogens. As was reported, the classifier diagnosed cytomegalovirus status with high specificity and sensitivity. Some segments of the V type, notably TRBV6-2 and TRBV6-3, were excluded as indistinguishable.

Donors were nominally healthy when sampled, though unrecorded immune exposures were likely. Concerning this clone: Its matching antigen is unknown.

Germline V gives CDR1 PRHDT, CDR2 FYEKMQ (reference sequence). The CDR3 contains 17 residues. The ends were cut back, 0 bases at V and 6 bases at J, with 15 bases in the middle. PCR amplification relied on 60 Vbeta primers (plus 13 Jbeta primers). Some clones are missing from TCRdb's copy, which holds only in-frame ones; the method was immunoSEQ multiplex PCR. Of approximately 160,000 clones listed, over 80% are singletons. This clonotype was sampled from a man aged 50 to 60 in good health and CMV-seropositive. Source material: PBMCs. The V gene is TRBV13, the J gene TRBJ1-6; tentatively, D is TRBD1 (6 bases). CDR3 bases: TGTGCCAGCAGCTTAGGTGGCAGGGGATTCGGTAATTCACCCCTCCACTTT. Translation gives CASSLGGRGFGNSPLHF.